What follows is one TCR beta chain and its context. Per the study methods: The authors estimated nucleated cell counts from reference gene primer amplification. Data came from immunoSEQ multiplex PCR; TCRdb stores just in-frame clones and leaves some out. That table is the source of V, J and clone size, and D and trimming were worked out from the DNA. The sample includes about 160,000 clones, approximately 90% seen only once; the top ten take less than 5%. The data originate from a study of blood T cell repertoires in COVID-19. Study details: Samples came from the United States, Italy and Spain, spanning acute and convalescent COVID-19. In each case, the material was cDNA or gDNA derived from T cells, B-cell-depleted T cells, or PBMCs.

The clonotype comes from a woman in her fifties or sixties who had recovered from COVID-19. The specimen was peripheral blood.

CDR3 sequence (DNA): TGTGCCAGCAGCTCGACTAGCGGTCTAAGCACAGATACGCAGTATTTT. Amino acids: CASSSTSGLSTDTQYF. The chain recombines TRBV7-8 with TRBJ2-3; TRBD2 matches 9 bases. The CDR3 runs to 16 residues. CDR1 SGHVS and CDR2 FQNEAQ come from the germline V gene. V dropped 4 bases and J dropped 0; count of bases not matched to a gene: 5.